Below are 11 T cell receptor beta chains sequenced from a single sample in a study of patients and donors after allogeneic stem cell transplantation. TCRdb reprocessed the RT-PCR reads via MiXCR and lists one record per CDR3 protein. The sample contains approximately 200,000 distinct CDR3 sequences, 41% of which appear only once. Sequencing was carried out using blood, either unsorted or a sorted T cell fraction (not recorded which). The receptor source for this set is a human donor who was either an allogeneic HSCT recipient or a stem cell or donor lymphocyte infusion donor (not recorded which). It is not recorded whose cells these are; they may come from a transplant donor.

This chain connects TRBV15 to TRBJ1-5, with TRBD1 identical over 8 bases. V shed 4 bases, J shed 6 bases, and the junction held 5 bases outside the gene matches. The CDR3 sequence is 14 residues long. Germline V CDR1 and CDR2: LNHNV, YYDKDF (reference sequence). The CDR3 DNA reads TGTGCCACCAGCATGGACAGGGTGGCTCAGCCCCAGCATTTT. Translation: CATSMDRVAQPQHF.

The chain joins TRBV27 to TRBJ1-6, with 7 nucleotides matching TRBD1. The CDR3 spans 16 residues. CDR1 and CDR2 from the germline V gene are MNHEY and SMNVEV (reference sequence). Trimming cost V 3 bases and J 5 bases; bases outside gene matches: 7. The CDR3 region is CASSFDGTVDNSPLHF. The CDR3 coding sequence is TGTGCCAGCAGTTTCGATGGGACAGTAGATAATTCACCCCTCCACTTT.

This rearrangement joins TRBV7-6 to TRBJ1-6; TRBD1 aligns across 9 bases. There are 16 residues in the CDR3. The germline CDR1 and CDR2 sequences are SGHVS and FNYEAQ. V shed 2 bases, J shed 8 bases, and the junction held 7 bases outside the gene matches. The CDR3 reads CASSLTPTGGDSPLHF. For the CDR3, the DNA is TGTGCCAGCAGCTTAACTCCGACAGGGGGAGATTCACCCCTCCACTTT.

The CDR3 region has the DNA TGTGCCTGGAGCGGGTCCCCCTACGAGCAGTACTTC. It specifies CAWSGSPYEQYF. V and J are TRBV30 and TRBJ2-7, with D hard to call. The germline gives CDR1 GTSNPN, CDR2 SVGIG (reference sequence). Trimming took off 3 bases at V and 2 bases at J, with 8 bases between the two ends. The CDR3 totals 12 residues.

This chain links TRBV6-2 or TRBV6-3 with TRBJ2-2; D may be TRBD2 (5 bases). Trimming took off 8 bases at V and 7 bases at J, with 8 bases between the two ends. CDR1 is MNHEY and CDR2 is SVGEGT in the germline V gene. This CDR3 spans 11 amino acids. The CDR3 bases are TGTGCCAGCGAGCGGATCGGGGAGCTGTTTTTT. As protein: CASERIGELFF.

This chain links TRBV15 with TRBJ2-1; TRBD2 might be the D (7 bases). Germline CDR1 is LNHNV and CDR2 is YYDKDF (reference sequence). Trimming removed 8 bases from V and 2 bases from J, with 10 bases in between. This CDR3 comprises 13 residues. The CDR3 nucleotides read TGTGCCACCGGGGGGGCAACCTACAATGAGCAGTTCTTC. This gives the protein CATGGATYNEQFF.

The sample holds a few counts of this clonotype. CDR3 in DNA: TGCGCCAGCAGCTTGGTTGGTATAGGGCTAGCGGAAGCCTACGAGCAGTACTTC. It translates to CASSLVGIGLAEAYEQYF. V is TRBV5-1 and J is TRBJ2-7, with TRBD2 identical over 7 bases. Germline V gene sequence: CDR1 SGHRS, CDR2 YFSETQ. The CDR3 is 18 residues long. V was pared by 0 bases and J by 2 bases, with 14 bases of the junction left unmatched.

The sample holds a few counts of this clonotype. The chain employs TRBV29-1 and TRBJ1-1; 9 bases align to TRBD1. The CDR3 runs 13 residues. J was trimmed by 2 bases and V by 7 bases; bases with no gene match: 5. Per germline, CDR1 SQVTM and CDR2 ANQGSEA. The chain's CDR3 is CSAWTGVNTEAFF. The CDR3 bases are TGCAGCGCATGGACAGGGGTAAACACTGAAGCTTTCTTT.

CDR3 sequence (DNA): TGTGCCAGCAGACCAGACGGAAACTATGGCTACACCTTC. Its protein product is CASRPDGNYGYTF. V and J are TRBV7-2 and TRBJ1-2; D is undetermined. Trimming took 6 bases from V and 2 from J, leaving 10 bases between them. CDR1 is SGHTA, CDR2 FQGNSA, per germline. The CDR3 totals 13 residues.

This clonotype was seen a few times. This chain joins TRBV14 and TRBJ1-1; 9 bases fit TRBD1. The CDR3 contains 13 residues. The V gene end was trimmed by 4 bases and the J gene end by 11 bases; junction bases not matched to a gene: 8. Germline loops: CDR1 SGHDN, CDR2 FVKESK. CDR3 nucleotide sequence: TGTGCCAGCAGCCTACAGGGGGCTTTGGAGGCTTTCTTT. Amino acid sequence: CASSLQGALEAFF.

The V and J genes are TRBV5-8 and TRBJ2-1, with D perhaps given as TRBD1 or TRBD2 (5 bases each). V lost 4 bases and J 2 bases, leaving 13 bases between the germline ends. The CDR3 contains 15 residues. CDR1 SGHTS and CDR2 YDEGEE come from the germline V gene. The CDR3 spells CASSLLGVAYNEQFF. DNA for the CDR3: TGTGCCAGCAGCCTCCTGGGGGTAGCCTACAATGAGCAGTTCTTC.